Listed below are T cell receptor beta chains from one sample, sequenced in a study of cytomegalovirus exposure and HLA in healthy donors. This table comes from immunoSEQ multiplex PCR, and its TCRdb copy is limited to in-frame clones, with some not included. The sample comprises 75,000 to 80,000 clones, less than 85% of which are singletons, and under 1.2% rests with the top ten. Input material: PBMCs. These receptors all come from a male donor in good health and CMV-seronegative. The CDR3 runs from the conserved cysteine through the conserved F or W. A D gene is named only where the DNA matches it firmly. Not every row has a clone size; where given, it reads once, few, many or a size class.

>TRBV28|-|TRBJ2-7|-
CASSFGGLGEQYF
TGTGCCAGCAGTTTCGGGGGTCTAGGGGAGCAGTACTTC
>TRBV5-1|-|TRBJ2-1|TRBD1
CASSGDRLNEQFF
TGCGCCAGCAGCGGGGACAGGTTGAATGAGCAGTTCTTC
>TRBV11-3|-|TRBJ2-7|-
CASSKGETGQYF
TGTGCCAGCAGTAAAGGGGAAACCGGGCAGTACTTC
>TRBV15|-|TRBJ1-2|TRBD1
CATSRGDRAGYPF
TGTGCCACCAGCAGAGGGGACAGGGCTGGCTACCCCTTC
>TRBV29-1|-|TRBJ2-5|TRBD2
CSVAGTSQETQYF
TGCAGCGTTGCCGGGACTAGCCAAGAGACCCAGTACTTC
>TRBV18|few|TRBJ1-1|-
CASSPPGAKGTEAFF
TGTGCCAGCTCACCACCGGGGGCGAAGGGGACTGAAGCTTTCTTT
>TRBV5-5|-|TRBJ1-4|TRBD1
CASSVQGAPEKLFF
TGTGCCAGCAGCGTACAGGGGGCGCCTGAAAAACTGTTTTTT
>TRBV27|-|TRBJ1-3|-
CASRSGGENTIYF
TGTGCCAGCAGGTCTGGGGGCGAAAACACCATATATTTT
>TRBV5-6|-|TRBJ1-2|-
CASSHERTDGYTF
TGTGCCAGCAGTCACGAGAGGACAGATGGCTACACCTTC
>TRBV10-2|-|TRBJ2-1|-
CASFFWGPNNYNEQFF
TGCGCCAGCTTTTTTTGGGGGCCGAACAATTACAATGAGCAGTTCTTC
>TRBV10-3|few|TRBJ1-1|-
CAISGRNGEAFF
TGTGCCATCAGTGGACGGAACGGGGAAGCTTTCTTT
>TRBV27|-|TRBJ2-2|TRBD2
CASSLKVVQREGLTSSTGELFF
TGTGCCAGCAGTTTAAAGGTCGTCCAGCGGGAGGGCCTGACATCGAGCACCGGGGAGCTGTTTTTT
>TRBV7-9|-|TRBJ2-7|TRBD2
CASSSRASGSHMSYEQYF
TGTGCCAGCAGCTCCCGGGCCAGCGGGAGTCATATGTCCTACGAGCAGTACTTC
>TRBV18|-|TRBJ2-5|TRBD2
CASSMSGGGQETQYF
TGTGCCAGCTCAATGAGCGGGGGCGGACAAGAGACCCAGTACTTC
>TRBV5-4|few|TRBJ2-5|-
CASSFQGNQETQYF
TGTGCCAGCAGCTTCCAGGGTAACCAAGAGACCCAGTACTTC
>TRBV6-6|-|TRBJ1-3|TRBD1
CASITGGYSGNTIYF
TGTGCCAGCATCACAGGGGGATACTCTGGAAACACCATATATTTT
>TRBV6-1|-|TRBJ2-3|TRBD2
CASSEELAGGSTDTQYF
TGTGCCAGCAGTGAAGAACTAGCGGGAGGGAGCACAGATACGCAGTATTTT
>TRBV30|-|TRBJ2-1|TRBD2
CAWSSGMAYNEQFF
TGTGCCTGGAGTAGCGGGATGGCCTACAATGAGCAGTTCTTC
>TRBV4-3|-|TRBJ1-2|-
CASSQEARGGYTF
TGCGCCAGCAGCCAAGAGGCCCGCGGTGGCTACACCTTC
>TRBV9|-|TRBJ2-2|TRBD1
CASGTGGHGELFF
TGTGCCAGTGGGACAGGGGGTCACGGGGAGCTGTTTTTT
>TRBV2|once|TRBJ1-3|TRBD1
CASSVTGTGYGNTIYF
TGTGCCAGCAGTGTAACCGGGACAGGGTATGGAAACACCATATATTTT
>TRBV4-1|-|TRBJ1-1|-
CASSQDHFPMNTEAFF
TGCGCCAGCAGCCAAGATCATTTCCCTATGAACACTGAAGCTTTCTTT
>TRBV5-6|-|TRBJ2-2|-
CASNARGTAHTGELFF
TGTGCCAGCAATGCTCGCGGGACAGCGCACACCGGGGAGCTGTTTTTT
>TRBV30|-|TRBJ1-2|TRBD1
CACEVQGGRYGYTF
TGTGCCTGCGAAGTCCAGGGGGGTAGATATGGCTACACCTTC
>TRBV6-1|-|TRBJ2-1|TRBD1
CASRQGAYNEQFF
TGTGCCAGCAGACAGGGGGCCTACAATGAGCAGTTCTTC
>TRBV6-5|-|TRBJ1-4|-
CAIGNRFGEKLFF
TGTGCCATCGGTAATCGTTTCGGGGAAAAACTGTTTTTT
>TRBV27|few|TRBJ2-7|TRBD1
CARRDRPPGTYEQYF
TGTGCCCGCCGGGACAGGCCCCCGGGGACCTACGAGCAGTACTTC
>TRBV6-5|-|TRBJ2-5|-
CASSPAAGETQYF
TGTGCCAGCAGCCCCGCCGCGGGAGAGACCCAGTACTTC
>TRBV27|-|TRBJ2-6|-
CASSGWSGANVLTF
TGTGCCAGCAGCGGGTGGTCTGGGGCCAACGTCCTGACTTTC
>TRBV5-1|-|TRBJ2-3|-
CASFYGGAWDTSTDTQYF
TGCGCCAGCTTCTATGGGGGAGCGTGGGACACCAGCACAGATACGCAGTATTTT
>TRBV6-5|-|TRBJ1-2|TRBD1
CASSVRDRAAYGYTF
TGTGCCAGCAGTGTCCGGGACAGGGCCGCTTATGGCTACACCTTC
>TRBV6-6|-|TRBJ2-6|-
CASSTLSGANVLTF
TGTGCCAGCAGTACTCTATCTGGGGCCAACGTCCTGACTTTC
>TRBV6-5|-|TRBJ1-2|-
CASSYGGYGYTF
TGTGCCAGCAGTTATGGAGGTTATGGCTACACCTTC
>TRBV28|-|TRBJ2-3|TRBD1
CASIRGQGTQYF
TGTGCCAGCATCCGGGGACAGGGTACGCAGTATTTT
>TRBV11-3|-|TRBJ2-3|-
CASSLAGATDTQYF
TGTGCCAGCAGCTTAGCGGGAGCCACAGATACGCAGTATTTT
>TRBV28|-|TRBJ2-3|-
CASFSHTDTQYF
TGTGCCAGCTTTAGCCACACAGATACGCAGTATTTT
>TRBV6-1|-|TRBJ1-1|-
CASSEMPGETEAFF
TGTGCCAGCAGTGAGATGCCGGGGGAAACTGAAGCTTTCTTT
>TRBV5-4|-|TRBJ2-7|-
CASSLEGYEQYF
TGTGCCAGCAGCTTGGAGGGGTACGAGCAGTACTTC
>TRBV7-9|-|TRBJ2-7|TRBD1
CSSSSTGDEQYF
TGTTCCAGCAGCTCGACAGGGGACGAGCAGTACTTC
>TRBV6-5|-|TRBJ1-3|TRBD1
CASSYGGQSSGNTIYF
TGTGCCAGCAGTTATGGGGGACAGAGCTCTGGAAACACCATATATTTT
>TRBV28|-|TRBJ2-1|TRBD2
CASSPSSGGLYNEQFF
TGTGCCAGCAGCCCCTCTAGCGGGGGGCTCTACAATGAGCAGTTCTTC
>TRBV7-9|-|TRBJ2-3|TRBD1
CASSPWTGAQYF
TGTGCCAGCAGCCCATGGACAGGGGCGCAGTATTTT
>TRBV6-1|-|TRBJ1-1|TRBD1
CASRLTTGTNTEAFF
TGTGCCAGCAGGCTGACGACAGGGACGAACACTGAAGCTTTCTTT
>TRBV5-1|few|TRBJ2-7|-
CASSLSHQNEQYF
TGCGCCAGCAGCCTCAGTCACCAAAACGAGCAGTACTTC
>TRBV28|few|TRBJ2-7|TRBD1
CASSYLQGHEQYF
TGTGCCAGCAGTTACCTACAGGGGCACGAGCAGTACTTC
>TRBV19|-|TRBJ1-1|TRBD1
CASSLRTSGTVNEAFF
TGTGCCAGTAGTCTGAGGACCTCCGGGACAGTTAATGAAGCTTTCTTT
>TRBV5-1|-|TRBJ2-7|-
CASSLPSYEQYF
TGCGCCAGCAGCCTCCCCTCCTACGAGCAGTACTTC
>TRBV6-1|-|TRBJ1-5|-
CASREDDRSYQPQNF
TGTGCCAGCAGGGAAGACGACAGATCCTATCAGCCCCAGAATTTT
>TRBV7-9|-|TRBJ2-2|-
CSSSLLGGELFF
TGTTCCAGCAGCTTACTAGGAGGGGAGCTGTTTTTT
>TRBV6-5|-|TRBJ2-1|-
CASSYPGTHNEQFF
TGTGCCAGCAGTTATCCCGGGACTCACAATGAGCAGTTCTTC
>TRBV28|few|TRBJ2-4|TRBD2
CASNPGTSNSIQYF
TGTGCCAGCAACCCCGGGACTAGCAATAGCATTCAGTACTTC
>TRBV10-3|-|TRBJ1-5|-
CAISESTRGRNQPQHF
TGTGCCATCAGTGAGTCCACCAGGGGTCGCAATCAGCCCCAGCATTTT
>TRBV5-1|once|TRBJ1-1|-
CASSLRTENTEAFF
TGCGCCAGCAGCTTACGGACAGAGAACACTGAAGCTTTCTTT
>TRBV18|-|TRBJ1-2|-
CASSPQTGYGYTF
TGTGCCAGCTCACCACAGACTGGTTATGGCTACACCTTC
>TRBV5-4|-|TRBJ1-1|-
CASSLSLADFINEAFF
TGTGCCAGCAGCTTGTCATTGGCAGACTTTATTAATGAAGCTTTCTTT
>TRBV4-3|-|TRBJ1-5|-
CASSQGWANQPQHF
TGCGCCAGCAGCCAAGGGTGGGCCAATCAGCCCCAGCATTTT
>TRBV5-1|-|TRBJ2-7|-
CASSLRQFQGPYEQYF
TGCGCCAGCAGCCTCCGGCAATTTCAGGGCCCCTACGAGCAGTACTTC